The 9 T cell receptor beta chains presented below share a single source sample, sequenced in a study of blood T cell repertoires in COVID-19. Sequenced by immunoSEQ multiplex PCR; TCRdb stores in-frame clones only, minus some. Among about 170,000 clones, 85% were seen once, and the ten largest hold 7.5% to 10%. Sequenced sample: peripheral blood. Receptors originate from a woman older than 75 with COVID-19, enrolled during active disease.

The chain employs TRBV27 and TRBJ1-5; D is perhaps TRBD1 (5 bases). CDR1 and CDR2 (germline): MNHEY, SMNVEV (reference sequence). This CDR3 is built from 14 residues. V lost 8 bases and J lost 4, with 15 bases in between. The CDR3 DNA sequence: TGTGCCAGCGGATGGGGGGGAAGAAATCAGCCCCAGCATTTT. Its protein is CASGWGGRNQPQHF.

The J gene is TRBJ1-1, the V gene TRBV12-3 or TRBV12-4; D may be TRBD1 (6 bases). The CDR3 has 13 residues. Deletions cut 8 bases from V and 1 base from J, with 11 bases between. CDR3 sequence (DNA): TGTGCCAGCCTCACCAGGGGGAACACTGAAGCTTTCTTT. This sequence encodes CASLTRGNTEAFF.

The J gene is TRBJ2-5, the V gene TRBV4-2, with a weak D call TRBD2 (6 bases). CDR3 length equals 17 residues. CDR1 and CDR2 (germline): LGHNA, YNFKEQ. Trimming left V 1 base short and J 0 bases short, with 15 bases between. In DNA form, the CDR3 reads TGTGCCAGCAGCCAAGCGCAGGGCGGGAAGTACCAAGAGACCCAGTACTTC. It is translated as CASSQAQGGKYQETQYF.

This clone was detected only once. The rearrangement links TRBV5-1 to TRBJ2-5; 12 bases are shared with TRBD2. Germline V gene data show CDR1 as SGHRS and CDR2 as YFSETQ. V gave up 3 bases and J gave up 2 bases; unmatched junction bases: 8. This CDR3 is 17 amino acids long. As DNA, the CDR3 is TGCGCCAGCAGCTCTTTGACTAGCGGGAGCGGGCAAGAGACCCAGTACTTC. It encodes CASSSLTSGSGQETQYF. The full variable domain, in which reference TRBV5-1 and TRBJ2-5 provide the parts outside the CDR3, is KAGVTQTPRYLIKTRGQQVTLSCSPISGHRSVSWYQQTPGQGLQFLFEYFSETQRNKGNFPGRFSGRQFSNSRSEMNVSTLELGDSALYLCASSSLTSGSGQETQYFGPGTRLLVL.

This chain connects TRBV5-4 to TRBJ2-5, with D unclear. The germline V and J ends were trimmed by 4 bases and 5 bases, with 12 bases remaining between them. CDR3 length: 13 residues. Per germline, CDR1 SGHNT and CDR2 YYREEE (reference sequence). The CDR3 spells CASSLWAAETQYF. The CDR3 bases are TGTGCCAGCAGCCTTTGGGCTGCTGAGACCCAGTACTTC.

This clone was seen a single time. The chain links TRBV6-1 to TRBJ1-3; 7 positions agree with TRBD1. Germline lookup yields CDR1 MNHNS and CDR2 SASEGT. The V gene end was trimmed by 2 bases and the J gene end by 5 bases; junction bases not matched to a gene: 6. The CDR3 has 15 residues. The chain's CDR3 is CASSESTGFRNTIYF. The DNA for the CDR3 is TGTGCCAGCAGTGAATCGACAGGGTTTAGAAACACCATATATTTT.

The chain recombines TRBV2 with TRBJ2-1, with TRBD2 matching 9 bases. The CDR3 covers 14 residues. J gave up 4 bases and V 8 bases, and 6 bases lay outside the gene matches. Germline V gene lookup returns CDR1 SNHLY and CDR2 FYNNEI. This chain's CDR3 is CASGRTSEYNEQFF. The CDR3 DNA sequence: TGTGCCAGCGGAAGGACTAGCGAATACAATGAGCAGTTCTTC.

The rearrangement joins TRBV19 to TRBJ1-2; tentatively, D is TRBD1 (5 bases). V lost 6 bases, J lost 1 base, and 15 bases lay in between. CDR1 is LNHDA and CDR2 is SQIVND in the germline V gene (reference sequence). The CDR3 loop spans 15 amino acids. The CDR3 DNA sequence: TGTGCCAGTAGGGGGCCAGCCCCTTTTAACTATGGCTACACCTTC. Amino acids: CASRGPAPFNYGYTF. The full variable domain, its missing parts supplied by reference TRBV19 and TRBJ1-2, is DGGITQSPKYLFRKEGQNVTLSCEQNLNHDAMYWYRQDPGQGLRLIYYSQIVNDFQKGDIAEGYSVSREKKESFPLTVTSAQKNPTAFYLCASRGPAPFNYGYTFGSGTRLTVV.

This clone showed up just once. This chain joins TRBV28 and TRBJ1-2; 7 positions agree with TRBD1. The germline gives CDR1 MDHEN, CDR2 SYDVKM. This CDR3 is built from 15 residues. V shed 5 bases, J shed 7 bases, and the junction held 13 bases outside the gene matches. The CDR3 protein is CASSPDWTGASGYTF. The CDR3 coding sequence is TGTGCCAGCAGTCCAGATTGGACAGGAGCTTCTGGCTACACCTTC.